This entry lists 24 T cell receptor beta chains sequenced from one sample in a study of identifying expanded T cells in peripheral blood. Sequencing was performed with immunoSEQ multiplex PCR; in TCRdb, only in-frame clones are kept and a portion is missing. This table has roughly 84,000 clones, 80% to 90% appearing once. Sample: blood. These receptors were obtained from a person aged 18 to 70 in good health.

This chain joins TRBV19 and TRBJ2-1; TRBD1 matches at 8 bases. Germline CDR1 LNHDA, CDR2 SQIVND (reference sequence). The CDR3 covers 15 residues. Trimming at V came to 0 bases and at J to 9 bases, leaving 7 bases not matched to a gene. The chain's CDR3 is CASSIESRGQGEQFF. The CDR3 nucleotides read TGTGCCAGTAGTATAGAAAGCAGGGGGCAGGGTGAGCAGTTCTTC.

This clone was seen only a few times. This rearrangement joins TRBV7-8 to TRBJ1-5, with TRBD1 matching 9 bases. CDR3 size: 20 residues. The germline V gene has CDR1 SGHVS and CDR2 FQNEAQ. With 5 bases clipped from V and 6 bases from J, the junction kept 23 bases outside the gene matches. The CDR3 DNA follows: TGTGCCAGCAGCCCCGCGATTACCGGGACAGGGTCGGGATGGGTTCAGCCCCAGCATTTT. This encodes CASSPAITGTGSGWVQPQHF.

The V call is TRBV7-9, the J call TRBJ2-1; TRBD2 matches 7 bases. The ends lost 3 bases at V and 10 bases at J; junction bases unmatched: 6. The CDR3 extends over 13 amino acids. Germline V lookup: CDR1 SEHNR, CDR2 FQNEAQ (reference sequence). The CDR3 DNA follows: TGTGCCAGCAGCTTGGGGAGGGTCCAGGAGCAGTTCTTC. Translating gives CASSLGRVQEQFF.

V and J are TRBV5-1 and TRBJ1-3; the D is unclear. This CDR3 comprises 14 residues. Trimming left V 0 bases short and J 0 bases short, with 4 bases between. Germline-derived CDR1 and CDR2 are SGHRS and YFSETQ. CDR3 DNA sequence: TGCGCCAGCAGCTTGGCCAGCTCTGGAAACACCATATATTTT. This translates into CASSLASSGNTIYF.

The chain joins TRBV19 to TRBJ1-4; 7 bases map to TRBD1. The CDR3 covers 15 residues. Germline CDR1 reads LNHDA; CDR2 reads SQIVND (reference sequence). V shed 3 bases and J 7 bases; nucleotides not matched to a gene: 8. The CDR3 coding sequence is TGTGCCAGTAGTATTCGGGAGGGGGCAAGTGAAAAACTGTTTTTT. This codes for CASSIREGASEKLFF.

This chain links TRBV7-9 with TRBJ2-3; tentative D call: TRBD1 (7 bases). From germline, CDR1 is SEHNR and CDR2 FQNEAQ (reference sequence). Trimming removed 1 base at V and 4 bases at J, with 18 bases between. The CDR3 length is 17 residues. This CDR3 is CASSLVGLGGGSDTQYF. The CDR3 nucleotides are TGTGCCAGCAGCTTAGTCGGGCTCGGAGGGGGCTCAGATACGCAGTATTTT.

V gene TRBV19 combines with J gene TRBJ1-1; 9 bases are a match to TRBD1. This CDR3 is built from 15 residues. Germline V gives CDR1 LNHDA, CDR2 SQIVND (reference sequence). V trimming: 5 bases; J trimming: 6 bases; junction bases outside the gene matches: 10. CDR3 nucleotides: TGTGCCAGTAGTGCCGCACAGGGGGCGGTGGCTGAAGCTTTCTTT. Translation: CASSAAQGAVAEAFF.

The chain employs TRBV5-4 and TRBJ2-7; unclear D gene. The V end lost 4 bases, the J end lost 7 bases, and 18 bases lay between the germline ends. The germline V gene has CDR1 SGHNT and CDR2 YYREEE (reference sequence). This CDR3 has 14 amino acids. The CDR3 bases are TGTGCCAGCAGCCCCACTAACGGACCCCTGGAGCAGTACTTC. This encodes CASSPTNGPLEQYF. Drawing the rest from reference TRBV5-4 and TRBJ2-7, the complete variable domain is ETGVTQSPTHLIKTRGQQVTLRCSSQSGHNTVSWYQQALGQGPQFIFQYYREEENGRGNFPPRFSGLQFPNYSSELNVNALELDDSALYLCASSPTNGPLEQYFGPGTRLTVT.

The V call is TRBV5-6, the J call TRBJ1-1; D is unclear. The CDR3 has 14 amino acids. CDR1 is SGHDT, CDR2 YYEEEE, per germline. V gave up 2 bases and J gave up 0 bases, with 8 bases separating them. CDR3: CASSLGMVNTEAFF. CDR3 DNA: TGTGCCAGCAGCTTAGGGATGGTGAACACTGAAGCTTTCTTT.

The CDR3 sequence is CASSSGQTPYGYTF. In nucleotides, the CDR3 is TGCGCCAGCAGCTCGGGACAGACCCCCTATGGCTACACCTTC. The chain combines TRBV5-1 with TRBJ1-2, with 7 positions matching TRBD1. The CDR3 is 14 residues long. The germline CDR1 and CDR2 sequences are SGHRS and YFSETQ. V lost 3 bases to trimming and J lost 4 bases; unmatched junction nucleotides: 6.

The gene calls are TRBV10-1 and TRBJ2-2; no clear D. V gave up 0 bases and J gave up 1 base, with 6 bases separating them. Germline-derived CDR1 and CDR2 are WNHNN and SYGVQD (reference sequence). CDR3 length equals 15 residues. The CDR3 loop is CASSESKGNTGELFF. Written as DNA, the CDR3 is TGCGCCAGCAGTGAGTCGAAAGGGAACACCGGGGAGCTGTTTTTT.

This rearrangement joins TRBV27 to TRBJ1-2; D unresolved. V dropped 3 bases and J dropped 4 bases, with 9 bases sitting between them. The germline gives CDR1 MNHEY, CDR2 SMNVEV (reference sequence). The CDR3 has 13 amino acids. The CDR3 protein is CASSFGQFYGYTF. DNA for the CDR3: TGTGCCAGCAGTTTTGGGCAGTTCTATGGCTACACCTTC.

Points on this clone: Other DNA sequences within the sample encode an identical CDR3. The V and J genes are TRBV18 and TRBJ2-1; no clear D gene. The CDR3 spans 13 residues. The V gene lost 0 bases and the J gene lost 4 bases, with 4 bases spanning the gap. Germline loops: CDR1 KGHSH, CDR2 LQKENI. The chain's CDR3 is CASSPPGYNEQFF. CDR3 nucleotide sequence: TGTGCCAGCTCACCACCGGGTTACAATGAGCAGTTCTTC. Full variable domain (missing parts from reference TRBV18 and TRBJ2-1): NAGVMQNPRHLVRRRGQEARLRCSPMKGHSHVYWYRQLPEEGLKFMVYLQKENIIDESGMPKERFSAEFPKEGPSILRIQQVVRGDSAAYFCASSPPGYNEQFFGPGTRLTVL.

The chain is built from TRBV5-1 and TRBJ2-3; 12 bases map to TRBD2. There are 19 residues in the CDR3. V lost 0 bases, J lost 3 bases, and 11 bases stayed unmatched. Per the germline V gene, CDR1 is SGHRS and CDR2 is YFSETQ. CDR3 amino acids: CASSLDPGLAGGPTDTQYF. The DNA of the CDR3 is TGCGCCAGCAGCTTGGATCCCGGTCTAGCGGGAGGGCCAACAGATACGCAGTATTTT.

The chain joins TRBV19 to TRBJ1-6; TRBD1 is a possible D gene (5 bases). The CDR3 spans 14 residues. Germline lookup yields CDR1 LNHDA and CDR2 SQIVND (reference sequence). The V gene lost 7 bases and the J gene lost 7 bases, with 14 bases spanning the gap. CDR3 sequence: CASTAGTGNSPLHF. Here the CDR3 DNA reads TGTGCCAGTACTGCCGGGACGGGGAATTCACCCCTCCACTTT.

The V call is TRBV6-1, the J call TRBJ1-1, with D perhaps matching TRBD1 (5 bases). CDR3 size: 13 residues. The V end lost 7 bases, the J end lost 6 bases, and 15 bases lay between the germline ends. Germline CDR1 MNHNS, CDR2 SASEGT. The CDR3, as DNA: TGTGCCAGCAACCGGGCAGGGTGGGCTGAAGCTTTCTTT. Protein product: CASNRAGWAEAFF.

The chain uses TRBV28 and TRBJ2-1, with 12 bases that match TRBD2. CDR1 MDHEN and CDR2 SYDVKM come from the germline V gene. Trimming removed 3 bases from V and 4 bases from J; junction bases left unmatched: 4. The CDR3 runs to 16 residues. The CDR3, as DNA: TGTGCCAGCAGTTTTCTAGCGGGAGGGAATTACAATGAGCAGTTCTTC. It codes for CASSFLAGGNYNEQFF. Supplemented by reference TRBV28 and TRBJ2-1, the full variable domain reads DVKVTQSSRYLVKRTGEKVFLECVQDMDHENMFWYRQDPGLGLRLIYFSYDVKMKEKGDIPEGYSVSREKKERFSLILESASTNQTSMYLCASSFLAGGNYNEQFFGPGTRLTVL.

The chain is built from TRBV2 and TRBJ2-5; possibly TRBD1 for D (6 bases). CDR1 is SNHLY, CDR2 FYNNEI, per germline. The V gene lost 6 bases and the J gene lost 5 bases, with 10 bases spanning the gap. The CDR3 spans 12 residues. The CDR3 coding sequence is TGTGCCAGCAGGGTACAGGGCGAGACCCAGTACTTC. It is translated as CASRVQGETQYF. The full variable domain, completed using reference TRBV2 and TRBJ2-5, is EPEVTQTPSHQVTQMGQEVILRCVPISNHLYFYWYRQILGQKVEFLVSFYNNEISEKSEIFDDQFSVERPDGSNFTLKIRSTKLEDSAMYFCASRVQGETQYFGPGTRLLVL.

A single count supports this clone. The CDR3 loop is CASSEVLPPNTEAFF. The CDR3 DNA sequence: TGTGCCAGCAGTGAAGTCCTCCCCCCCAACACTGAAGCTTTCTTT. This sequence joins TRBV6-1 and TRBJ1-1, with D unclear. This CDR3 comprises 15 residues. Germline V gene sequence: CDR1 MNHNS, CDR2 SASEGT. V was trimmed by 1 base and J by 2 bases, leaving 11 bases between them.

This chain uses TRBV7-9 with TRBJ2-3, with 7 bases identical to TRBD1. V dropped 1 base and J dropped 2; count of bases not matched to a gene: 6. The length of the CDR3 is 16 residues. The germline CDR1 and CDR2 sequences are SEHNR and FQNEAQ (reference sequence). The CDR3 DNA reads as TGTGCCAGCAGCTTAGTTGGGACAGCCGACACAGATACGCAGTATTTT. Translation gives CASSLVGTADTDTQYF.

The chain is built from TRBV30 and TRBJ2-5, with D perhaps matching TRBD2 (5 bases). The CDR3 extends over 14 amino acids. Germline assignment: CDR1 GTSNPN and CDR2 SVGIG (reference sequence). Trimming removed 0 bases from V and 2 bases from J, with 10 bases in between. As DNA, the CDR3 is TGTGCCTGGAGTGTCAAGACTACGCAAGAGACCCAGTACTTC. Translation gives CAWSVKTTQETQYF.

V is TRBV2 and J is TRBJ1-1; possible D gene TRBD1, 6 bases. V was trimmed by 7 bases and J by 6 bases, leaving 24 bases between them. CDR3 size: 16 residues. Looked up from germline, CDR1 is SNHLY and CDR2 is FYNNEI. The CDR3 protein is CASIASGQGKKAEAFF. DNA for the CDR3: TGTGCCAGCATAGCCTCAGGGCAGGGGAAGAAGGCTGAAGCTTTCTTT.

This rearrangement joins TRBV6-1 to TRBJ2-2, with D tentatively TRBD1 or TRBD2 (5 bases each). CDR3 length: 15 amino acids. Trimming removed 5 bases from V and 0 bases from J, with 10 bases in between. Per germline, CDR1 MNHNS and CDR2 SASEGT. CDR3 sequence (DNA): TGTGCCAGCAGTTGGGGGTTTCCGAACACCGGGGAGCTGTTTTTT. Protein sequence: CASSWGFPNTGELFF.

V and J are TRBV27 and TRBJ1-1; tentative D call: TRBD1 (5 bases). CDR1 MNHEY and CDR2 SMNVEV come from the germline V gene (reference sequence). Deletions cut 2 bases from V and 1 base from J, with 5 bases between. CDR3 size: 13 residues. The CDR3 spells CASSLGANTEAFF. The CDR3, as DNA: TGTGCCAGCAGTTTAGGGGCGAACACTGAAGCTTTCTTT.